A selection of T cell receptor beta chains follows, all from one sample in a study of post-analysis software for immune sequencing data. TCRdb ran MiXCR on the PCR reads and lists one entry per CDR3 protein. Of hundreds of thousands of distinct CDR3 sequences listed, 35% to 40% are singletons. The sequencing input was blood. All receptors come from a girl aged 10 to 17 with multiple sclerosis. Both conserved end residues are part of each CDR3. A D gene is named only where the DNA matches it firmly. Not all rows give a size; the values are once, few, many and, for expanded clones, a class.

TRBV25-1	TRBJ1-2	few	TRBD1	TGTGCCAGCAGTGAATATGCGGGGACAGCTTGCTATGGCTACACCTTC	CASSEYAGTACYGYTF
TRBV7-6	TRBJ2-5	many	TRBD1	TGTGCCAGCAGCACCGGGCGGGACAGGCAAGAGACCCAGTACTTC	CASSTGRDRQETQYF
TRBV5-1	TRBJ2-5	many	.	TGCGCCAGCAGCTTACAGGGCCAAGAGACCCAGTACTTC	CASSLQGQETQYF
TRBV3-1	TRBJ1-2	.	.	TGTGCCAGCAGCGGTCCGGGGAGCGGCTACACCTTC	CASSGPGSGYTF
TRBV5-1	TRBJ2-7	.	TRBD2	TGCGCCAGCAGCTTGCAGCGGGAGGGACGGGAGCAGTACTTC	CASSLQREGREQYF
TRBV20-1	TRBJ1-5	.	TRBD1	TGCAGTGCTAGAGGGGACAGGGTACCTTATAGCAATCAGCCCCAGCATTTT	CSARGDRVPYSNQPQHF
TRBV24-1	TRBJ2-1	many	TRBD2	TGTGCCACCAGTGATTCTAGCGGGAGCCATTACAATGAGCAGTTCTTC	CATSDSSGSHYNEQFF
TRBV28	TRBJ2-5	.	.	TGTGCCAGCAGTTCCGTGGCCAGGCGGGCAGAGACCCAGTACTTC	CASSSVARRAETQYF
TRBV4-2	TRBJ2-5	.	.	TGTGCCAGCAGCCAAGATATTCTGGGGGCGAGGGAGCAGTACTTC	CASSQDILGAREQYF
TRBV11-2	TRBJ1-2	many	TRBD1	TGTGCCACCACAGAGATCCGGGACAGCCAGTTAGATGGCTACACCTTC	CATTEIRDSQLDGYTF
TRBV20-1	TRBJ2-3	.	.	TGCAGTGCTAGAGATCCAGGAACAGATACGCAGTATTTT	CSARDPGTDTQYF
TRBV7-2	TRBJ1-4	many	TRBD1	TGTGCCAGCAGCCCGGGACAGACGACCGGGAAACTGTTTTTT	CASSPGQTTGKLFF
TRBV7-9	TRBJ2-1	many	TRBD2	TGTGCCAGCAGCTCAACTAGCGGGAGGGCGAATGAGCAGTTCTTC	CASSSTSGRANEQFF
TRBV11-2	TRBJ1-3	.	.	TGTGCCAGCAGCTTAAGTTGGGGATCCAAGAAATCTGGAAACACCATATATTTT	CASSLSWGSKKSGNTIYF
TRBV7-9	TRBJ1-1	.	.	TGTGCCAGCAGCTCGGAGGGGGACAACTTCAGGACTGAAGCTTTCTTT	CASSSEGDNFRTEAFF
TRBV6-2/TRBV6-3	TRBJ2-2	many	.	TGTGCCAGCAGTTCCGCCGGGCCACACACCGGGGAGCTGTTTTTT	CASSSAGPHTGELFF
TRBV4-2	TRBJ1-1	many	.	TGTGCCAGCAGCCAAGTAGGAGGGACCACTGAAGCTTTCTTT	CASSQVGGTTEAFF
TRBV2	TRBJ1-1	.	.	TGTGCCAGCAGGGAAAATCCTCAGAACACTGAAGCTTTCTTT	CASRENPQNTEAFF
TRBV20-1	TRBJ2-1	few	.	TGCAGTGCTAGAGATAAGGTATCCTACAATGAGCAGTTCTTC	CSARDKVSYNEQFF
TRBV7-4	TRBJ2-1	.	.	TGTGCCAGCAGCTTACCCTGCGGACAGATCTCCTACAATGAGCAGTTCTTC	CASSLPCGQISYNEQFF
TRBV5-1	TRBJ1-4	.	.	TGCGCCAGCAGCTTGGAACAGCCGAATGAAAAACTGTTTTTT	CASSLEQPNEKLFF
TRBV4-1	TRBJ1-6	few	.	TGCGCCAGCAGCCCTACACTGGGGCCCCTCCACTTT	CASSPTLGPLHF
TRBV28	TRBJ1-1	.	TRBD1	TGTGCCAGCAGCCTCGGTAGGGACAGGGGCACTGAAGCTTTCTTT	CASSLGRDRGTEAFF
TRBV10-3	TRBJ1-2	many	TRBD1	TGTGCCATCAGTGAAGGTACAGGGGCGAGTGGCTACACCTTC	CAISEGTGASGYTF
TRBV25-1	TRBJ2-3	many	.	TGTGCCAGCAGTGACCCATCGGGGGGCCCAGATACGCAGTATTTT	CASSDPSGGPDTQYF
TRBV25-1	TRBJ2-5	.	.	TGTGCCAGCAGTGGATGGGCCCTTGGGGGGATCCCCGAAGAGACCCAGTACTTC	CASSGWALGGIPEETQYF
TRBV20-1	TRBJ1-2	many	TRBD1	TGCAGTGCTAGCCAGGGGGTAGGGGGCTACACCTTC	CSASQGVGGYTF
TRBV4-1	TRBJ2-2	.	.	TGCGCCAGCAGCCAAGTGGCAGGGAACACCGGGGAGCTGTTTTTT	CASSQVAGNTGELFF
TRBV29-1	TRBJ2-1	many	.	TGCAGCGTTGGAGGAGGTGACAATGAGCAGTTCTTC	CSVGGGDNEQFF